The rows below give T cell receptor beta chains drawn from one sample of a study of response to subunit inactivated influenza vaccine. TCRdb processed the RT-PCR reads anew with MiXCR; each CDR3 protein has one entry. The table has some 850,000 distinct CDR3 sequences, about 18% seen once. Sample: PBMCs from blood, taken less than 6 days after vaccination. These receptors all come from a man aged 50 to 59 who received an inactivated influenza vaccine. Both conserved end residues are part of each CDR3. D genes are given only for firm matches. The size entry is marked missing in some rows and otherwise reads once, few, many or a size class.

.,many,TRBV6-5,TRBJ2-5,CASSYSQRPWETQYF,TGTGCCAGCAGTTACTCGCAGCGTCCTTGGGAGACCCAGTACTTC
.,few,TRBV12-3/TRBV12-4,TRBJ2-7,CASSGQGGGYEQYF,TGTGCCAGCAGTGGTCAGGGGGGAGGGTACGAGCAGTACTTC
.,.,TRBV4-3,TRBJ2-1,CASSQGLPQLDNEQFF,TGCGCCAGCAGCCAGGGACTTCCACAACTCGACAATGAGCAGTTCTTC
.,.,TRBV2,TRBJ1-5,CASSDVDTLKPQHF,TGTGCCAGCAGTGATGTGGACACCTTAAAGCCCCAGCATTTT
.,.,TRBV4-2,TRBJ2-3,CASSQVLASSTDTQYF,TGTGCCAGCAGCCAAGTTCTTGCTAGTAGCACAGATACGCAGTATTTT
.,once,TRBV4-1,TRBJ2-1,CASSQDYWTGTFRKASYNEQFF,TGCGCCAGCAGCCAGGACTATTGGACCGGGACTTTTCGGAAGGCCTCCTACAATGAGCAGTTCTTC
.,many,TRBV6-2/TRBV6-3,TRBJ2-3,CASSTGRTDTQYF,TGTGCCAGCAGTACCGGGAGAACAGATACGCAGTATTTT
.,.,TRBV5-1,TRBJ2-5,CASSLVALETQYF,TGCGCCAGCAGCTTGGTGGCGTTGGAGACCCAGTACTTC
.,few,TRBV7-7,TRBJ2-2,CASSPTSTDTGELFF,TGTGCCAGCAGCCCAACTAGCACAGACACCGGGGAGCTGTTTTTT
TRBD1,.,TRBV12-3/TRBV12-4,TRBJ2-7,CASRPGTAQGEQYF,TGTGCCAGCAGACCCGGGACAGCCCAGGGCGAGCAGTACTTC
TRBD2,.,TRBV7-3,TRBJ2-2,CASSPNGLAPSGAGELFF,TGTGCCAGCAGCCCGAACGGACTAGCACCTAGTGGTGCCGGGGAGCTGTTTTTT
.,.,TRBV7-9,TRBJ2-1,CASSPAETLRNEQFF,TGTGCCAGCAGCCCGGCCGAGACCTTAAGGAATGAGCAGTTCTTC
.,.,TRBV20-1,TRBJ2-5,CSASIIQETQYF,TGCAGTGCTAGCATAATCCAAGAGACCCAGTACTTC
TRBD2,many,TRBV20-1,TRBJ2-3,CSATEVAGWGTQYF,TGCAGTGCTACCGAAGTAGCGGGGTGGGGTACGCAGTATTTT
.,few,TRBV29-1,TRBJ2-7,CSVYGGSGYEQYF,TGCAGCGTCTATGGGGGTTCTGGATACGAGCAGTACTTC
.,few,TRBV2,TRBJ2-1,CARQGLAYNEQFF,TGTGCCAGACAGGGTTTGGCCTACAATGAGCAGTTCTTC
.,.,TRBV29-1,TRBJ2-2,CSVELSGELFF,TGCAGCGTTGAATTGTCCGGGGAGCTGTTTTTT
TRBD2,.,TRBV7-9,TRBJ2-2,CASSTRLAGVATGELFF,TGTGCCAGCAGCACAAGACTAGCGGGAGTAGCCACCGGGGAGCTGTTTTTT
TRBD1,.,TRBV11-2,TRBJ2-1,CASSLDFPGTGTLNEQFF,TGTGCCAGCAGCTTAGATTTTCCTGGGACAGGGACCCTCAATGAGCAGTTCTTC
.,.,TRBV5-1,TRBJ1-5,CASSLGAANQPQHF,TGCGCCAGCAGCTTGGGGGCAGCTAATCAGCCCCAGCATTTT
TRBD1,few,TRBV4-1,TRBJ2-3,CASSQLGTGQYF,TGCGCCAGCAGCCAACTCGGGACAGGGCAGTATTTT
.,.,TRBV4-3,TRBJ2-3,CASSQDGRASTDTQYF,TGCGCCAGCAGCCAAGATGGGCGGGCAAGCACAGATACGCAGTATTTT
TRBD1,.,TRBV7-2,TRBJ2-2,CASSFVDRGIGTGELFF,TGTGCCAGCAGCTTCGTTGACAGGGGGATAGGCACCGGGGAGCTGTTTTTT
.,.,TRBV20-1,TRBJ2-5,CSADRETQYF,TGCAGTGCCGACCGGGAGACCCAGTACTTC
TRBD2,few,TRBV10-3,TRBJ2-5,CAISDTSGGETQYF,TGTGCCATCAGCGATACTAGCGGGGGGGAGACCCAGTACTTC
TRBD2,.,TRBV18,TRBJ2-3,CASSRSGTSGSTDTQYF,TGTGCCAGCTCACGGAGCGGGACTAGCGGAAGCACAGATACGCAGTATTTT
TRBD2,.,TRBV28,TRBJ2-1,CASSLTLAGAYNEQFF,TGTGCCAGCAGTTTAACCCTAGCGGGAGCCTACAATGAGCAGTTCTTC
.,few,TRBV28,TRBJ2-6,CASSLPTRRSGANVLTF,TGTGCCAGCAGTTTACCCACAAGACGGTCTGGGGCCAACGTCCTGACTTTC
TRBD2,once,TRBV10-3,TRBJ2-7,CAISDYETSGSGYEQYF,TGTGCCATCAGTGACTATGAGACTAGCGGGAGTGGGTACGAGCAGTACTTC
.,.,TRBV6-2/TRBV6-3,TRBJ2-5,CASSYPVLGKQETQYF,TGTGCCAGCAGTTACCCGGTTTTAGGGAAACAAGAGACCCAGTACTTC
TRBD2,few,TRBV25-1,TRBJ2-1,CASSDTTNRRERTYNEQFF,TGTGCCAGCAGTGATACCACTAATAGGCGGGAGAGGACCTACAATGAGCAGTTCTTC
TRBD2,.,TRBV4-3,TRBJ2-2,CASSPRGVGLAGTGELFF,TGCGCCAGCAGCCCCAGGGGGGTAGGACTAGCGGGGACCGGGGAGCTGTTTTTT
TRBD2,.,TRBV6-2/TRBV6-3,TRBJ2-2,CASVGTSGGDEELFF,TGTGCCAGCGTCGGGACTAGCGGGGGGGATGAGGAGCTGTTTTTT
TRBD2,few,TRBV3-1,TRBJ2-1,CASSRRSSAGASYNEQFF,TGTGCCAGCAGCCGGCGAAGCTCAGCGGGGGCCTCCTACAATGAGCAGTTCTTC
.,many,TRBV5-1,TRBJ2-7,CASSLDPNYEQYF,TGCGCCAGCAGCTTGGATCCCAACTACGAGCAGTACTTC
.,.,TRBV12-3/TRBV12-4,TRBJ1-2,CASSLAGGANYGYTF,TGTGCCAGCAGTTTGGCGGGGGGGGCTAACTATGGCTACACCTTC
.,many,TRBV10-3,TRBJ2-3,CAISERQIPTDTQYF,TGTGCCATCAGTGAACGGCAGATTCCCACAGATACGCAGTATTTT
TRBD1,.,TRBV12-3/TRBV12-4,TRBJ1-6,CASSRYGTDNSPLHF,TGTGCCAGCAGCCGGTATGGGACAGATAATTCACCCCTCCACTTT
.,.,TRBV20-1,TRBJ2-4,CSARTSANIQYF,TGCAGTGCTAGGACGTCGGCGAACATTCAGTACTTC
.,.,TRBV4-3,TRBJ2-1,CASSQFGNNEQFF,TGCGCCAGCAGCCAATTCGGGAACAATGAGCAGTTCTTC
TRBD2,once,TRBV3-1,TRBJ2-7,CASSPSTSGKFGEQYF,TGTGCCAGCAGCCCCTCTACTAGCGGGAAATTCGGCGAGCAGTACTTC
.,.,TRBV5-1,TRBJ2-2,CASSTPGTFTGELFF,TGCGCCAGCAGCACCCCCGGGACATTCACCGGGGAGCTGTTTTTT
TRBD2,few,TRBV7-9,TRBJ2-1,CASSSVLAGVQGDEQFF,TGTGCCAGCAGCTCAGTCCTAGCGGGAGTCCAAGGCGATGAGCAGTTCTTC
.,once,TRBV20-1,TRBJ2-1,CSALDGRSYNEQFF,TGCAGTGCGCTGGACGGCCGCTCCTACAATGAGCAGTTCTTC
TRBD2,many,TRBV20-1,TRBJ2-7,CSARDLSGNYEQYF,TGCAGTGCTAGAGATCTTAGCGGGAACTACGAGCAGTACTTC
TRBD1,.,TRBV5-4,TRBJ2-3,CASSRTGARTDTQYF,TGTGCCAGCAGCAGGACAGGGGCGAGGACAGATACGCAGTATTTT